This T cell receptor (beta chain) was sequenced for a study of blood T cell repertoires in COVID-19 (dated by TCRdb to about 2020). In terms of the full investigation: Samples covering the acute and convalescent phases of COVID-19 were provided by collaborators in the United States, Italy and Spain. The dataset comprised deeply sampled blood TCRbeta repertoires from subjects exposed to, actively infected with, or recovered from COVID-19. The samples were drawn from two sources: the first 160 participants of the ongoing ImmuneRACE study, and 950 to 1,500 subjects contributed by 6 global collaborators. HLA class I and class II types, where available, came from metadata supplied by the sample provider rather than from assay-based typing. A freely available public database, intended as a resource for researchers studying the immune response to SARS-CoV-2, is where the repertoires were released. Nearly every sample came with metadata listing a de-identified subject ID, COVID-19 status, age in years and sex. The prospective study material was composed of cDNA or gDNA derived from T cells, B-cell-depleted T cells, or PBMCs. Overall results and qualifications from the work: How much clinical and demographic metadata was included differed by source and by participant, and the metadata was provided uncurated.

The immunoSEQ Assay, a bias-controlled multiplex PCR, was used to amplify TCRbeta CDR3 regions from genomic DNA. The original methods were these. The number of nucleated cells in each sample was estimated from the amplification of reference gene primers within the assay. To quantify the absolute abundance of each unique TCRbeta CDR3 rearrangement, sequence reads were collapsed and filtered. Productive Simpson clonality was computed per sample as the square root of Simpson's diversity index over productive rearrangements. TCRdb's version of the immuneACCESS table is confined to in-frame rearrangements and falls short of the full clone set. An unresolved V gene accounts for under half of the shortfall where checked; the remainder is of unknown origin. That table gives V, J and clone size, and the DNA gave D and trimming. This sample holds fewer than 150,000 clones; about 83% were observed only once. The ten largest clones represent approximately 4.2% of the sample.

Of note for this clone: The specificity of this receptor is unknown. The input lacks base qualities; no much larger clone sits a single base away.

Each collaborating institution followed its own protocols to collect whole blood in K2EDTA tubes. For TCRbeta analysis, collaborators shipped samples as frozen whole blood, isolated PBMCs, or DNA extracted from either of those sample types. Including cysteine and phenylalanine, the CDR3 has 12 amino acids. The DNA shown is the 36-base CDR3, in frame from base 1. V is pared back by 8 bases and J by 6 bases, with 13 bases lying between the germline termini. In the germline V gene, CDR1 corresponds to MDHEN and CDR2 to SYDVKM. In this chain, TRBV28 is recombined with TRBJ1-1; the D gene remains uncertain. The clonotype was recovered from a woman between 35 and 50 years old with acute or convalescent COVID-19. The sequenced sample consisted of peripheral blood. The CDR3 in this case is CASAISGPEAFF. In nucleotide form, the sequence is TGTGCCAGCGCCATTAGTGGTCCTGAAGCTTTCTTT.